This is a list of T cell receptor beta chains from one sample in a study of cytomegalovirus exposure and HLA in healthy donors. This table comes from immunoSEQ multiplex PCR, and its TCRdb copy is limited to in-frame clones, with some not included. The sample contains about 71,000 clones, over 60% of which appear only once. The sequencing sample was made of PBMCs. The receptors were gathered from a middle-aged man in good health and CMV-seropositive. Both conserved end residues are part of each CDR3. The D gene is left open where the match is weak. Rows give clone size only sometimes, using once, few, many, or a class for an expanded clone.

J: TRBJ2-3; D: TRBD1; V: TRBV29-1; size: .; DNA: TGCAGCGTCAAGACGGGACAGGGTACAGATACGCAGTATTTT; CDR3: CSVKTGQGTDTQYF
J: TRBJ1-1; D: TRBD1; V: TRBV5-4; size: .; DNA: TGTGCCAGCAGCGGCCGGGACAGGTATGGGACTGAAGCTTTCTTT; CDR3: CASSGRDRYGTEAFF
J: TRBJ2-7; D: .; V: TRBV5-1; size: few; DNA: TGCGCCAGCAGCACCGGACGTTTAGGGGACGAGCAGTACTTC; CDR3: CASSTGRLGDEQYF
J: TRBJ2-3; D: TRBD2; V: TRBV19; size: once; DNA: TGTGCCAGTAGCCCTTCTAGCGGGGGACGATATACGCAGTATTTT; CDR3: CASSPSSGGRYTQYF
J: TRBJ1-2; D: .; V: TRBV14; size: few; DNA: TGTGCCAGCAGCCGGGAGGAGTACTATGGCTACACCTTC; CDR3: CASSREEYYGYTF
J: TRBJ1-1; D: .; V: TRBV28; size: .; DNA: TGTGCCAGCAGTTCCCCTAGGGGAGCTTTCTTT; CDR3: CASSSPRGAFF
J: TRBJ2-7; D: TRBD1; V: TRBV27; size: .; DNA: TGTGCCAGCAGTCCGACGGGACAGGGGCCCGAGCAGTACTTC; CDR3: CASSPTGQGPEQYF
J: TRBJ2-7; D: TRBD1; V: TRBV10-1; size: .; DNA: TGCGCCACCAAAACAGACAGGGGGCGATCCTACGAGCAGTACTTC; CDR3: CATKTDRGRSYEQYF
J: TRBJ2-5; D: .; V: TRBV29-1; size: once; DNA: TGCAGCGTCGACTCCGGGAGCCAAGAGACCCAGTACTTC; CDR3: CSVDSGSQETQYF
J: TRBJ2-2; D: TRBD1; V: TRBV5-6; size: .; DNA: TGTGCCAGCAGCTTCACGACAGGGCCGAACACCGGGGAGCTGTTTTTT; CDR3: CASSFTTGPNTGELFF
J: TRBJ2-7; D: .; V: TRBV28; size: .; DNA: TGTGCCAGCTCTGGGCCCTTAGAAAACGAGCAGTACTTC; CDR3: CASSGPLENEQYF
J: TRBJ2-3; D: TRBD2; V: TRBV19; size: .; DNA: TGTGCCAGTAGTACTCTAGCGGGAGAGGGGGCCGGCACAGATACGCAGTATTTT; CDR3: CASSTLAGEGAGTDTQYF
J: TRBJ2-1; D: TRBD2; V: TRBV30; size: .; DNA: TGTGCCCGGAGCAGCGGGGGGCTCAATGAGCAGTTCTTC; CDR3: CARSSGGLNEQFF
J: TRBJ2-3; D: TRBD2; V: TRBV11-3; size: .; DNA: TGTGCCAGCAGCTTTGGCGGGGGATATGTGTATTTT; CDR3: CASSFGGGYVYF